A selection of T cell receptor beta chains follows, all from one sample in a study of PD-L1 blockade in urothelial cancer. Assay used: immunoSEQ multiplex PCR; TCRdb lists only in-frame clones, some missing. The table has roughly 40,000 clones, roughly nine tenths seen once. The sequenced sample was PBMCs, obtained around atezolizumab (anti-PD-L1) treatment. The receptors were sampled from a woman aged 55-70 years with urothelial cancer. CDR3s include the opening cysteine and the closing phenylalanine or tryptophan. Fields, in order: D gene, V gene, clone size, J gene, CDR3 protein, CDR3 DNA. D genes are given only for firm matches. Clone sizes are given selectively: once, few, many, or a class where the clone is expanded.

d_gene: .
v_gene: TRBV5-4
abundance: .
j_gene: TRBJ2-1
CDR3aa: CASSPTFKTNEQFF
CDR3nt: TGTGCCAGCAGCCCGACATTTAAGACCAATGAGCAGTTCTTC

d_gene: TRBD2
v_gene: TRBV6-5
abundance: .
j_gene: TRBJ2-7
CDR3aa: CASSRLAGRGREQYF
CDR3nt: TGTGCCAGCAGTAGACTAGCGGGCAGAGGTAGGGAGCAGTACTTC

d_gene: .
v_gene: TRBV19
abundance: .
j_gene: TRBJ2-2
CDR3aa: CASSISANTGELFF
CDR3nt: TGTGCCAGTAGTATTAGCGCGAACACCGGGGAGCTGTTTTTT

d_gene: .
v_gene: TRBV7-9
abundance: .
j_gene: TRBJ2-5
CDR3aa: CASSSSRGVQETQYF
CDR3nt: TGTGCCAGCAGCTCAAGCAGGGGCGTCCAAGAGACCCAGTACTTC

d_gene: TRBD1
v_gene: TRBV29-1
abundance: .
j_gene: TRBJ2-2
CDR3aa: CSAATDRATGELFF
CDR3nt: TGCAGCGCCGCTACGGACAGGGCCACCGGGGAGCTGTTTTTT

d_gene: .
v_gene: TRBV27
abundance: .
j_gene: TRBJ2-7
CDR3aa: CASSADSGDYEQYF
CDR3nt: TGTGCCAGCAGTGCGGACAGCGGAGACTACGAGCAGTACTTC

d_gene: .
v_gene: TRBV5-8
abundance: .
j_gene: TRBJ2-2
CDR3aa: CASNPFRGDTGELFF
CDR3nt: TGTGCCAGCAACCCTTTCAGGGGAGACACCGGGGAGCTGTTTTTT

d_gene: TRBD1
v_gene: TRBV14
abundance: .
j_gene: TRBJ2-7
CDR3aa: CASSLGTGVSYEQYF
CDR3nt: TGTGCCAGCAGCCTGGGGACAGGGGTGTCCTACGAGCAGTACTTC

d_gene: .
v_gene: TRBV27
abundance: .
j_gene: TRBJ1-5
CDR3aa: CASSPARGSNQPQHF
CDR3nt: TGTGCCAGCAGTCCAGCCCGGGGAAGCAATCAGCCCCAGCATTTT

d_gene: TRBD2
v_gene: TRBV28
abundance: .
j_gene: TRBJ2-7
CDR3aa: CASSFGLAGARSEQYF
CDR3nt: TGTGCCAGCAGTTTTGGGCTAGCGGGAGCTCGTTCCGAGCAGTACTTC

d_gene: .
v_gene: TRBV9
abundance: .
j_gene: TRBJ2-2
CDR3aa: CASSVSLALNTGELFF
CDR3nt: TGTGCCAGCAGCGTATCCCTAGCGCTGAACACCGGGGAGCTGTTTTTT

d_gene: .
v_gene: TRBV28
abundance: .
j_gene: TRBJ1-3
CDR3aa: CASSPTRRVGNTIYF
CDR3nt: TGTGCCAGCAGTCCAACCAGGAGGGTCGGAAACACCATATATTTT

d_gene: TRBD2
v_gene: TRBV7-2
abundance: .
j_gene: TRBJ2-5
CDR3aa: CASRPTSVQETQYF
CDR3nt: TGTGCCAGCAGGCCAACTAGCGTCCAAGAGACCCAGTACTTC

d_gene: .
v_gene: TRBV9
abundance: once
j_gene: TRBJ2-5
CDR3aa: CASSVRDKQQETQYF
CDR3nt: TGTGCCAGCAGCGTAAGGGACAAACAACAAGAGACCCAGTACTTC

d_gene: .
v_gene: TRBV28
abundance: few
j_gene: TRBJ1-1
CDR3aa: CASSSPSLLDTEAFF
CDR3nt: TGTGCCAGCAGTTCACCGAGTCTCTTGGACACTGAAGCTTTCTTT

d_gene: TRBD2
v_gene: TRBV28
abundance: .
j_gene: TRBJ2-1
CDR3aa: CASRETSGRGNEQFF
CDR3nt: TGTGCCAGCAGGGAGACTAGCGGTAGGGGGAATGAGCAGTTCTTC

d_gene: .
v_gene: TRBV2
abundance: .
j_gene: TRBJ2-7
CDR3aa: CASSTNYEQYF
CDR3nt: TGTGCCAGCAGTACCAACTACGAGCAGTACTTC

d_gene: .
v_gene: TRBV19
abundance: once
j_gene: TRBJ1-1
CDR3aa: CASSTTQPNTEAFF
CDR3nt: TGTGCCAGTAGTACGACACAGCCGAACACTGAAGCTTTCTTT

d_gene: .
v_gene: TRBV15
abundance: .
j_gene: TRBJ1-2
CDR3aa: CATNSGSLNRPYGYTF
CDR3nt: TGTGCCACCAACTCCGGGAGCCTTAATCGACCTTATGGCTACACCTTC

d_gene: .
v_gene: TRBV28
abundance: .
j_gene: TRBJ2-1
CDR3aa: CASSLYVPQKLNEQFF
CDR3nt: TGTGCCAGCAGTTTATATGTCCCACAGAAACTGAATGAGCAGTTCTTC

d_gene: .
v_gene: TRBV21-1
abundance: .
j_gene: TRBJ2-7
CDR3aa: CASSKARQGFLLEQYF
CDR3nt: TGTGCCAGCAGCAAAGCGCGACAGGGGTTCCTCCTCGAGCAGTACTTC

d_gene: .
v_gene: TRBV7-3
abundance: once
j_gene: TRBJ2-1
CDR3aa: CASSLTSLDEQFF
CDR3nt: TGTGCCAGCAGTCTTACTAGCCTGGATGAGCAGTTCTTC

d_gene: TRBD1
v_gene: TRBV28
abundance: once
j_gene: TRBJ1-3
CDR3aa: CASSHRGYSGNTIYF
CDR3nt: TGTGCCAGCAGTCACAGGGGATACTCTGGAAACACCATATATTTT

d_gene: .
v_gene: TRBV7-3
abundance: .
j_gene: TRBJ2-5
CDR3aa: CASSRDSQETQYF
CDR3nt: TGTGCCAGCAGCCGCGACAGCCAAGAGACCCAGTACTTC

d_gene: TRBD1
v_gene: TRBV6-5
abundance: once
j_gene: TRBJ1-2
CDR3aa: CASSFGTGGGYTF
CDR3nt: TGTGCCAGCAGTTTTGGGACAGGGGGTGGCTACACCTTC

d_gene: .
v_gene: TRBV5-6
abundance: .
j_gene: TRBJ1-4
CDR3aa: CANDGGATNEKLFF
CDR3nt: TGTGCCAACGACGGGGGAGCCACTAATGAAAAACTGTTTTTT

d_gene: TRBD2
v_gene: TRBV10-3
abundance: .
j_gene: TRBJ2-1
CDR3aa: CAISAGGRAYNEQFF
CDR3nt: TGTGCCATCAGTGCGGGGGGGCGGGCGTACAATGAGCAGTTCTTC

d_gene: .
v_gene: TRBV5-1
abundance: .
j_gene: TRBJ2-2
CDR3aa: CASRAGTLNTGELFF
CDR3nt: TGCGCCAGCAGAGCCGGGACACTGAACACCGGGGAGCTGTTTTTT

d_gene: .
v_gene: TRBV2
abundance: .
j_gene: TRBJ2-3
CDR3aa: CASSEVRAGDTQYF
CDR3nt: TGTGCCAGCAGTGAAGTCAGGGCTGGAGATACGCAGTATTTT

d_gene: TRBD1
v_gene: TRBV11-3
abundance: .
j_gene: TRBJ2-1
CDR3aa: CASSPQRGQGSHNEQFF
CDR3nt: TGTGCCAGCAGCCCACAGAGGGGACAGGGGTCCCACAATGAGCAGTTCTTC

d_gene: TRBD1
v_gene: TRBV5-1
abundance: .
j_gene: TRBJ2-5
CDR3aa: CASSFGTGGKRETQYF
CDR3nt: TGCGCCAGCAGCTTCGGGACAGGGGGCAAGAGAGAGACCCAGTACTTC

d_gene: .
v_gene: TRBV5-1
abundance: few
j_gene: TRBJ2-7
CDR3aa: CASSQGPEGEQYF
CDR3nt: TGCGCCAGCAGCCAGGGACCGGAGGGCGAGCAGTACTTC

d_gene: .
v_gene: TRBV7-9
abundance: .
j_gene: TRBJ2-2
CDR3aa: CASSLVWQNTGELFF
CDR3nt: TGTGCCAGCAGCTTAGTTTGGCAGAACACCGGGGAGCTGTTTTTT

d_gene: .
v_gene: TRBV7-2
abundance: once
j_gene: TRBJ1-5
CDR3aa: CASSTDKLGSNQPQHF
CDR3nt: TGTGCCAGCAGCACGGACAAGTTGGGTAGCAATCAGCCCCAGCATTTT

d_gene: .
v_gene: TRBV19
abundance: .
j_gene: TRBJ1-1
CDR3aa: CASSIGVNTEAFF
CDR3nt: TGTGCCAGTAGTATAGGAGTGAACACTGAAGCTTTCTTT

d_gene: .
v_gene: TRBV28
abundance: .
j_gene: TRBJ2-5
CDR3aa: CASSLPTGGVGETQYF
CDR3nt: TGTGCCAGCAGTCTACCGACAGGAGGAGTAGGAGAGACCCAGTACTTC

d_gene: .
v_gene: TRBV19
abundance: .
j_gene: TRBJ2-7
CDR3aa: CASSIGGVASEQYF
CDR3nt: TGTGCCAGTAGTATAGGCGGGGTAGCTTCCGAGCAGTACTTC

d_gene: .
v_gene: TRBV5-4
abundance: .
j_gene: TRBJ1-1
CDR3aa: CASSFQGVTEAFF
CDR3nt: TGTGCCAGCAGCTTTCAAGGAGTAACTGAAGCTTTCTTT

d_gene: .
v_gene: TRBV9
abundance: .
j_gene: TRBJ2-7
CDR3aa: CASSAGGGQSYEQYF
CDR3nt: TGTGCCAGCAGCGCCGGGGGGGGACAGAGCTACGAGCAGTACTTC

d_gene: .
v_gene: TRBV28
abundance: .
j_gene: TRBJ2-7
CDR3aa: CASSAGLSLGEQYF
CDR3nt: TGTGCCAGCAGCGCCGGACTTTCATTGGGCGAGCAGTACTTC

d_gene: .
v_gene: TRBV5-1
abundance: .
j_gene: TRBJ1-4
CDR3aa: CASSFGVGEKLFF
CDR3nt: TGCGCCAGCAGCTTCGGGGTAGGAGAAAAACTGTTTTTT

d_gene: .
v_gene: TRBV27
abundance: .
j_gene: TRBJ2-7
CDR3aa: CASSLWGDPGYEQYF
CDR3nt: TGTGCCAGCAGTTTATGGGGGGACCCCGGCTACGAGCAGTACTTC

d_gene: .
v_gene: TRBV27
abundance: .
j_gene: TRBJ2-7
CDR3aa: CASRTRGSGFYEQYF
CDR3nt: TGTGCCAGCAGGACCCGGGGTAGCGGATTCTACGAGCAGTACTTC

d_gene: .
v_gene: TRBV29-1
abundance: once
j_gene: TRBJ2-2
CDR3aa: CSVEISETGELFF
CDR3nt: TGCAGCGTTGAAATCTCGGAGACCGGGGAGCTGTTTTTT

d_gene: .
v_gene: TRBV28
abundance: once
j_gene: TRBJ2-7
CDR3aa: CASSFSSSYEQYF
CDR3nt: TGTGCCAGCAGTTTTTCTTCCTCCTACGAGCAGTACTTC

d_gene: TRBD2
v_gene: TRBV15
abundance: once
j_gene: TRBJ2-1
CDR3aa: CATSRNPGLARNEQFF
CDR3nt: TGTGCCACCAGCAGGAACCCGGGACTAGCTCGAAATGAGCAGTTCTTC

d_gene: .
v_gene: TRBV5-6
abundance: few
j_gene: TRBJ2-7
CDR3aa: CASSLLREQYF
CDR3nt: TGTGCCAGCAGCCTCCTACGGGAGCAGTACTTC

d_gene: .
v_gene: TRBV11-3
abundance: .
j_gene: TRBJ2-3
CDR3aa: CASSFYADTQYF
CDR3nt: TGTGCCAGCAGCTTCTATGCAGATACGCAGTATTTT

d_gene: .
v_gene: TRBV4-2
abundance: .
j_gene: TRBJ1-3
CDR3aa: CASSQGEPGLLGNTIYF
CDR3nt: TGTGCCAGCAGCCAAGGGGAACCGGGACTTCTTGGAAACACCATATATTTT

d_gene: .
v_gene: TRBV7-9
abundance: .
j_gene: TRBJ1-5
CDR3aa: CASSSATRGTQHF
CDR3nt: TGTGCCAGCAGCTCGGCTACCAGGGGTACCCAGCATTTT

d_gene: TRBD2
v_gene: TRBV6-6
abundance: .
j_gene: TRBJ2-5
CDR3aa: CASGGGNPSQYF
CDR3nt: TGTGCCAGCGGCGGGGGTAACCCCTCCCAGTACTTC

d_gene: .
v_gene: TRBV4-1
abundance: .
j_gene: TRBJ2-6
CDR3aa: CASSPRPSLRLSGANVLTF
CDR3nt: TGCGCCAGCAGCCCGCGGCCCTCACTACGGCTCTCTGGGGCCAACGTCCTGACTTTC